These 29 T cell receptor beta chains share one sample of origin, sequenced in a study of early T cells in non-severe SARS-CoV-2 infection. TCRdb ran MiXCR on the 5' RACE reads and lists one entry per CDR3 protein. The sample carries approximately 50,000 distinct CDR3 sequences, almost 9.5% recorded once. Sequences were obtained from whole blood. These receptors all come from an adult who was a healthcare worker with PCR-confirmed SARS-CoV-2 infection or an uninfected control (not recorded which).

This clonotype has ten or more counts. This chain uses TRBV7-2 with TRBJ1-3; D remains unclear. Deletions cut 2 bases from V and 4 bases from J, with 6 bases between. The CDR3 runs 13 residues. Germline V CDR1 and CDR2: SGHTA, FQGNSA. The CDR3 DNA reads TGTGCCAGCAGCTTATTCCAGGGAAACACCATATATTTT. This codes for CASSLFQGNTIYF.

This clonotype was detected many times. The CDR3 DNA sequence: TGTGCCAGCAGTCCGTCAGGGACAGTAAATTCACCCCTCCACTTT. It is translated as CASSPSGTVNSPLHF. This chain links TRBV28 with TRBJ1-6, with 7 nucleotides matching TRBD1. The CDR3 runs 15 residues. Germline trimming cut 5 bases from V and 7 bases from J; bases unmatched to any gene: 8. Germline values: CDR1 MDHEN, CDR2 SYDVKM.

This clonotype was found a few times. This rearrangement joins TRBV30 to TRBJ2-3; TRBD2 aligns across 8 bases. The CDR3 consists of 15 residues. V shed 2 bases, J shed 2 bases, and the junction held 6 bases outside the gene matches. Germline V gene lookup returns CDR1 GTSNPN and CDR2 SVGIG (reference sequence). CDR3 sequence: CAWSSREETTDTQYF. The CDR3 nucleotides are TGTGCCTGGAGTTCGCGGGAGGAAACCACAGATACGCAGTATTTT.

The chain joins TRBV9 to TRBJ1-1, with unresolved D. CDR3 length: 13 amino acids. Trimming took off 4 bases at V and 1 base at J, with 8 bases between the two ends. Germline CDR1 SGDLS, CDR2 YYNGEE. CDR3: CASSSRRNTEAFF. In DNA form, the CDR3 reads TGTGCCAGCAGCTCTCGACGGAACACTGAAGCTTTCTTT.

This clonotype has just a few counts. The chain is built from TRBV29-1 and TRBJ2-1; either TRBD1 or TRBD2 may supply D (5 bases each). The germline V gene encodes CDR1 SQVTM and CDR2 ANQGSEA. V lost 6 bases, J lost 4 bases, and 13 bases lay in between. This CDR3 is built from 13 residues. Here the CDR3 reads CSVGTSAYNEQFF. CDR3 sequence (DNA): TGCAGCGTCGGGACGTCTGCTTACAATGAGCAGTTCTTC.

In its sample, this clonotype was seen many times. This chain connects TRBV12-3 or TRBV12-4 to TRBJ2-2, with D maybe TRBD1 (5 bases). Deletions cut 5 bases from V and 0 bases from J, with 13 bases between. This CDR3 region has 16 residues. As DNA, the CDR3 is TGTGCCAGCAGTGACGCCACACAGGCGAACACCGGGGAGCTGTTTTTT. Residues: CASSDATQANTGELFF.

There are a few counts of this clonotype. The rearrangement links TRBV10-2 to TRBJ1-1; D unresolved. The CDR3 is made up of 16 amino acids. V lost 1 base and J 3 bases, leaving 15 bases between the germline ends. Germline assignment: CDR1 WSHSY and CDR2 SAAADI. CDR3 residues: CASSEYRSGGHTEAFF. The DNA of the CDR3 is TGCGCCAGCAGTGAGTATCGTTCGGGTGGTCACACTGAAGCTTTCTTT.

This chain joins TRBV9 and TRBJ2-7; no clear D. There are 14 residues in the CDR3. Per germline, CDR1 SGDLS and CDR2 YYNGEE. With 1 base removed from V and 5 bases from J, the gap between germline ends came to 13 bases. CDR3 sequence reads: CASSVNARSDEQYF. CDR3 bases: TGTGCCAGCAGCGTAAACGCCAGGAGCGACGAGCAGTACTTC.

The chain links TRBV6-2 or TRBV6-3 to TRBJ1-1; maybe TRBD1 (5 bases). The ends were cut back, 6 bases at V and 1 base at J, with 15 bases in the middle. Germline V gene lookup returns CDR1 MNHEY and CDR2 SVGEGT. The CDR3 loop spans 15 amino acids. The CDR3 nucleotides are TGTGCCAGCAGCCGTCCGGGGCGGCCGAACACTGAAGCTTTCTTT. Encoded protein: CASSRPGRPNTEAFF.

This clonotype has ten or more counts. The rearrangement uses TRBV28 and TRBJ2-1; D is unclear. Trimming left V 6 bases short and J 6 bases short, with 18 bases between. The germline gives CDR1 MDHEN, CDR2 SYDVKM. The CDR3 runs to 15 residues. The CDR3 DNA follows: TGTGCCAGCAGCCGAACCACCCCAGCCCCCAATGAGCAGTTCTTC. It translates to CASSRTTPAPNEQFF.

This clonotype was seen ten or more times. The chain carries TRBV5-6 and TRBJ2-7; unclear D gene. The CDR3 has 13 amino acids. The V gene's germline CDR1 is SGHDT and CDR2 YYEEEE. Trimming took 0 bases from V and 5 from J, leaving 9 bases between them. The CDR3 DNA reads as TGTGCCAGCAGCTTGGTTAAACCCGACGAGCAGTACTTC. This sequence encodes CASSLVKPDEQYF.

This clonotype has at least ten counts. The chain links TRBV20-1 to TRBJ2-1; TRBD2 is a possible D gene (7 bases). Germline V CDR1 and CDR2: DFQATT, SNEGSKA (reference sequence). The V and J ends lost 5 bases and 4 bases respectively, with 24 bases between them. The CDR3 consists of 17 residues. Here the CDR3 DNA reads TGCAGTGCTTTCACCCTAAGGGGCGGGGGCCTTTACAATGAGCAGTTCTTC. This codes for CSAFTLRGGGLYNEQFF.

A note on this clonotype: A single base separates this from a much larger clone, so it may be a read error. The conserved final phenylalanine or tryptophan is absent from the CDR3, which likely points to a read error. The chain combines TRBV11-3 with TRBJ2-3, with D maybe TRBD1 (7 bases). Looked up from germline, CDR1 is SGHNT and CDR2 is YENEEA. The CDR3 is 15 amino acids. The V and J ends lost 5 bases and 2 bases respectively, with 14 bases between them. The CDR3 is CASSPGGGPTDTQYL. CDR3 coding DNA: TGTGCCAGCAGCCCAGGGGGAGGTCCCACAGATACGCAGTATTTA.

This clonotype appeared many times. The J gene is TRBJ2-2, the V gene TRBV20-1; D gene unclear. The CDR3 loop spans 11 amino acids. Germline V lookup: CDR1 DFQATT, CDR2 SNEGSKA (reference sequence). V was shortened by 6 bases and J by 7 bases, with 9 bases between the two germline ends. The CDR3 loop is CSAPRRGELFF. CDR3 nucleotide sequence: TGCAGTGCCCCGAGACGCGGGGAGCTGTTTTTT.

This clonotype was observed many times. The rearrangement links TRBV7-8 to TRBJ2-6; D call uncertain. Germline CDR1 SGHVS, CDR2 FQNEAQ. The CDR3 length is 17 residues. With 5 bases removed from V and 0 bases from J, the gap between germline ends came to 14 bases. The CDR3 DNA is TGTGCCAGCAGCCTAAAAGGGAAGAGCTCTGGGGCCAACGTCCTGACTTTC. As protein: CASSLKGKSSGANVLTF.

This clonotype has a handful of counts. The genes are TRBV10-3 and TRBJ2-3; D possibly corresponds to TRBD1 (5 bases). Germline V gene lookup returns CDR1 ENHRY and CDR2 SYGVKD. Trimming removed 3 bases at V and 2 bases at J, with 15 bases between. This CDR3 region has 16 residues. The CDR3 DNA sequence: TGTGCCATCAGTGATTCGGACAAGAGGTTCACAGATACGCAGTATTTT. Amino acids: CAISDSDKRFTDTQYF.

This clonotype was detected only a few times. The chain recombines TRBV7-2 with TRBJ2-7; TRBD1 might be the D (5 bases). Trimming pared 3 bases from V and 1 base from J, leaving 13 bases between. Germline CDR1 is SGHTA and CDR2 is FQGNSA. The CDR3 extends over 15 amino acids. CDR3 amino acids: CASSFDSYSSYEQYF. The CDR3 coding sequence is TGTGCCAGCAGCTTCGACAGTTACTCATCCTACGAGCAGTACTTC.

The sample holds many counts of this clonotype. V usage is TRBV10-3 and J usage is TRBJ2-7; D uncertain. Germline V gene lookup returns CDR1 ENHRY and CDR2 SYGVKD. V was pared by 2 bases and J by 4 bases, with 21 bases between. The CDR3 has 17 amino acids. Here the CDR3 DNA reads TGTGCCATCAGTGAGGACCCCCCGGGCCCCGGTCGGTACGAGCAGTACTTC. The encoded protein is CAISEDPPGPGRYEQYF.

The chain uses TRBV29-1 and TRBJ2-7, with D maybe TRBD1 (6 bases). The CDR3 runs to 13 residues. Germline V CDR1 and CDR2: SQVTM, ANQGSEA. Trimming took 7 bases from V and 6 from J, leaving 19 bases between them. The CDR3 reads CSAQQTGGPEQYF. For the CDR3, the DNA is TGCAGCGCCCAGCAGACAGGTGGTCCCGAGCAGTACTTC.

This clonotype was counted many times. This chain connects TRBV5-4 to TRBJ1-4; a weak D match, TRBD1 (6 bases). V dropped 3 bases and J dropped 6 bases, with 12 bases sitting between them. Per the germline V gene, CDR1 is SGHNT and CDR2 is YYREEE (reference sequence). CDR3 length equals 14 residues. CDR3 sequence reads: CASSSRQADEKLFF. CDR3 DNA sequence: TGTGCCAGCAGCTCTAGACAGGCGGATGAAAAACTGTTTTTT.

This clonotype was counted many times. V gene TRBV6-4 combines with J gene TRBJ1-2; D remains unclear. The CDR3 covers 14 residues. Germline CDR1 and CDR2: MRHNA and SNTAGT. The germline V and J ends were trimmed by 7 bases and 4 bases, with 16 bases remaining between them. DNA for the CDR3: TGTGCCAGCACCCACTGGGGAGGGATCTATGGCTACACCTTC. Translated, it gives CASTHWGGIYGYTF.

This clonotype was recorded at least ten times. V and J are TRBV10-3 and TRBJ2-1; D remains unclear. Between the trimmed V and J ends, which lost 0 bases and 4 bases, there was a span of 4 bases. This CDR3 has 13 amino acids. Germline CDR1 ENHRY, CDR2 SYGVKD. CDR3 in amino acids: CAISESNYNEQFF. In nucleotides, the CDR3 is TGTGCCATCAGTGAGTCGAATTACAATGAGCAGTTCTTC.

This clonotype has at least ten counts. V gene TRBV7-2 combines with J gene TRBJ2-1; perhaps TRBD2 as D (5 bases). The CDR3 is 14 residues long. V lost 0 bases, J lost 7 bases, and 10 bases lay in between. Per the germline V gene, CDR1 is SGHTA and CDR2 is FQGNSA. The CDR3 DNA reads TGTGCCAGCAGCTTAGCGCCGGACTGGAATGAGCAGTTCTTC. Protein: CASSLAPDWNEQFF.

This clonotype was recorded at least ten times. This chain uses TRBV18 with TRBJ1-5; D is possibly TRBD1 (5 bases). Germline V gene data show CDR1 as KGHSH and CDR2 as LQKENI. With 6 bases removed from V and 7 bases from J, the gap between germline ends came to 13 bases. The CDR3 length is 13 residues. The CDR3 region has the DNA TGTGCCAGCTCCCCCACGGGGCGCCAGCCCCAGCATTTT. Residues: CASSPTGRQPQHF.

The DNA for the CDR3 is TGTGCCAGCCCGGACGGGATGGATAACACTGAAGCTTTCTTT. Protein sequence: CASPDGMDNTEAFF. The V call is TRBV6-6, the J call TRBJ1-1; D not resolved. CDR1 MNHNY and CDR2 SVGAGI come from the germline V gene (reference sequence). With 8 bases removed from V and 2 bases from J, the gap between germline ends came to 15 bases. The CDR3 runs to 14 residues.

In this sample, this clonotype turned up many times. V gene TRBV10-3 combines with J gene TRBJ1-1, with D tentatively TRBD1 (5 bases). V was pared by 5 bases and J by 1 base, with 11 bases between. CDR1 and CDR2 (germline): ENHRY, SYGVKD. The CDR3 extends over 14 amino acids. The CDR3 bases are TGTGCCATCAGTTGGGACGGCCGGAACACTGAAGCTTTCTTT. Its translation is CAISWDGRNTEAFF.

This clonotype was seen at least ten times. The chain combines TRBV2 with TRBJ2-3; 10 bases fit TRBD2. V shed 3 bases and J 0 bases; nucleotides not matched to a gene: 3. Germline lookup yields CDR1 SNHLY and CDR2 FYNNEI. This CDR3 is built from 16 residues. CDR3 sequence: CASSDLAGASTDTQYF. The CDR3 coding sequence is TGTGCCAGCAGTGATCTAGCGGGGGCCAGCACAGATACGCAGTATTTT.

V gene TRBV2 combines with J gene TRBJ2-7; D is possibly TRBD2 (5 bases). Germline V CDR1 and CDR2: SNHLY, FYNNEI. The CDR3 spans 13 residues. The V end was cut by 7 bases, the J end by 0 bases, with 10 bases between. CDR3 amino acids: CASTPGDSYEQYF. DNA for the CDR3: TGTGCCAGCACCCCCGGGGACTCCTACGAGCAGTACTTC.

In this sample, this clonotype turned up a few times. The genes are TRBV29-1 and TRBJ2-6, with 7 bases matching TRBD1. The CDR3 has 16 amino acids. Germline-derived CDR1 and CDR2 are SQVTM and ANQGSEA. V shed 0 bases and J 4 bases; nucleotides not matched to a gene: 6. CDR3 region: CSVEDPDRSGANVLTF. In DNA, the CDR3 is TGCAGCGTTGAAGATCCGGACAGGTCCGGGGCCAACGTCCTGACTTTC.